A selection of T cell receptor beta chains follows, all from one sample in a study of T cell responses to AZD1222 COVID-19 vaccine. Libraries were prepared by immunoSEQ multiplex PCR; TCRdb keeps only in-frame clonotypes and omits some of them. The sample includes some 160,000 clones, about 88% of them seen just once. This specimen was peripheral blood, taken on day 0 of AZD1222 vaccination. The receptor set was obtained from an adult in good health. Both conserved end residues are trimmed from each CDR3. D genes are given only for firm matches. The size field is filled for only some rows; it gives once, few, many or a size class.

V gene: TRBV5-4
D gene: NA
J gene: TRBJ1-3
CDR3 length: 14
clone size: NA
CDR3 protein: ASSRGLISSGNTIY

V gene: TRBV21-1
D gene: NA
J gene: TRBJ1-3
CDR3 length: 15
clone size: NA
CDR3 protein: ASSSRDRPDSGNTIY

V gene: TRBV28
D gene: NA
J gene: TRBJ1-4
CDR3 length: 10
clone size: NA
CDR3 protein: ASSSGPTGMF

V gene: TRBV28
D gene: NA
J gene: TRBJ1-1
CDR3 length: 10
clone size: NA
CDR3 protein: ASSSQNTEAF

V gene: TRBV28
D gene: NA
J gene: TRBJ1-6
CDR3 length: 10
clone size: NA
CDR3 protein: ASSLKRAPLH

V gene: TRBV27
D gene: NA
J gene: TRBJ1-1
CDR3 length: 11
clone size: NA
CDR3 protein: ATRQGRNTEAF

V gene: TRBV9
D gene: TRBD1
J gene: TRBJ1-3
CDR3 length: 15
clone size: NA
CDR3 protein: ASRGDRAVSSGNTIY

V gene: TRBV7-9
D gene: TRBD1
J gene: TRBJ1-2
CDR3 length: 12
clone size: once
CDR3 protein: ASSTGTGGFGYT

V gene: TRBV4-3
D gene: NA
J gene: TRBJ2-3
CDR3 length: 9
clone size: NA
CDR3 protein: ASSQNRRQY

V gene: TRBV6-1
D gene: NA
J gene: TRBJ2-7
CDR3 length: 14
clone size: NA
CDR3 protein: ASSDPRGGPSYEQY

V gene: TRBV25-1
D gene: TRBD1
J gene: TRBJ2-1
CDR3 length: 11
clone size: NA
CDR3 protein: ASRGTGRNEQF

V gene: TRBV29-1
D gene: NA
J gene: TRBJ2-7
CDR3 length: 12
clone size: NA
CDR3 protein: SVAGIGSTYEQY

V gene: TRBV4-3
D gene: NA
J gene: TRBJ1-6
CDR3 length: 12
clone size: NA
CDR3 protein: ASSQDRQPSTLH

V gene: TRBV19
D gene: TRBD1
J gene: TRBJ1-1
CDR3 length: 8
clone size: NA
CDR3 protein: ASGDSEAF

V gene: TRBV3-1/TRBV3-2
D gene: NA
J gene: TRBJ2-2
CDR3 length: 13
clone size: NA
CDR3 protein: ASSQGDPGPGELF

V gene: TRBV27
D gene: NA
J gene: TRBJ1-5
CDR3 length: 12
clone size: NA
CDR3 protein: ASSVNRENQPQH

V gene: TRBV9
D gene: NA
J gene: TRBJ2-1
CDR3 length: 12
clone size: NA
CDR3 protein: ASSARSSPNEQF

V gene: TRBV7-2
D gene: NA
J gene: TRBJ2-1
CDR3 length: 13
clone size: NA
CDR3 protein: ASSLGSGSRNEQF

V gene: TRBV27
D gene: NA
J gene: TRBJ2-7
CDR3 length: 10
clone size: NA
CDR3 protein: ASSVMGGHQY

V gene: TRBV4-1
D gene: NA
J gene: TRBJ1-4
CDR3 length: 17
clone size: NA
CDR3 protein: ASSQFFNPLRGFNEKLF

V gene: TRBV7-3
D gene: TRBD1
J gene: TRBJ1-1
CDR3 length: 11
clone size: NA
CDR3 protein: ASSADRHTEAF

V gene: TRBV19
D gene: TRBD1
J gene: TRBJ1-4
CDR3 length: 10
clone size: NA
CDR3 protein: ASSLQGEKLF

V gene: TRBV4-2
D gene: TRBD1
J gene: TRBJ1-2
CDR3 length: 14
clone size: NA
CDR3 protein: ASSQDPGQGALGYT

V gene: TRBV7-2
D gene: NA
J gene: TRBJ1-1
CDR3 length: 11
clone size: NA
CDR3 protein: ASSVDTRTEAF

V gene: TRBV19
D gene: NA
J gene: TRBJ2-1
CDR3 length: 10
clone size: NA
CDR3 protein: ASSNQVNEQF

V gene: TRBV30
D gene: NA
J gene: TRBJ1-2
CDR3 length: 11
clone size: once
CDR3 protein: AWSVGGDYGYT

V gene: TRBV29-1
D gene: TRBD1
J gene: TRBJ2-7
CDR3 length: 11
clone size: NA
CDR3 protein: SVGQGTLWEQY

V gene: TRBV7-2
D gene: NA
J gene: TRBJ2-7
CDR3 length: 14
clone size: NA
CDR3 protein: ASSLARDRFSYEQY

V gene: TRBV7-3
D gene: NA
J gene: TRBJ2-3
CDR3 length: 13
clone size: NA
CDR3 protein: ASSLIRGLSDTQY

V gene: TRBV4-1
D gene: NA
J gene: TRBJ2-1
CDR3 length: 17
clone size: NA
CDR3 protein: ASSQEVAWGLSSYNEQF

V gene: TRBV5-6
D gene: NA
J gene: TRBJ2-7
CDR3 length: 9
clone size: NA
CDR3 protein: ASSSRGEQY

V gene: TRBV29-1
D gene: TRBD1
J gene: TRBJ2-1
CDR3 length: 9
clone size: once
CDR3 protein: SVAGGGEQF

V gene: TRBV5-1
D gene: TRBD2
J gene: TRBJ2-2
CDR3 length: 16
clone size: NA
CDR3 protein: ASSSGGLSYSVTGELF

V gene: TRBV4-2
D gene: TRBD2
J gene: TRBJ2-7
CDR3 length: 13
clone size: once
CDR3 protein: ASSQEGGREDEQY

V gene: TRBV6-5
D gene: TRBD2
J gene: TRBJ2-7
CDR3 length: 11
clone size: NA
CDR3 protein: ATSGGDSYEQY

V gene: TRBV2
D gene: NA
J gene: TRBJ1-2
CDR3 length: 13
clone size: NA
CDR3 protein: ASRPRTETFYGYT

V gene: TRBV5-1
D gene: NA
J gene: TRBJ1-5
CDR3 length: 13
clone size: NA
CDR3 protein: ASSLAGFGNQPQH

V gene: TRBV5-6
D gene: TRBD1
J gene: TRBJ1-2
CDR3 length: 13
clone size: NA
CDR3 protein: ASSGPGQGHYGYT

V gene: TRBV3-1/TRBV3-2
D gene: NA
J gene: TRBJ1-4
CDR3 length: 10
clone size: NA
CDR3 protein: ASSQERRKLF

V gene: TRBV12-1
D gene: NA
J gene: TRBJ1-4
CDR3 length: 15
clone size: NA
CDR3 protein: ASSFAPRTATNEKLF

V gene: TRBV30
D gene: NA
J gene: TRBJ1-4
CDR3 length: 11
clone size: NA
CDR3 protein: ASRPSYNEKLF

V gene: TRBV28
D gene: NA
J gene: TRBJ2-2
CDR3 length: 13
clone size: NA
CDR3 protein: ASSLGGGAHGELF